Listed below are T cell receptor beta chains from one sample, sequenced in a study of T-cell reconstitution after alpha-beta-depleted transplantation in children. TCRdb analysed the PCR reads with MiXCR anew, one entry per CDR3 protein. The table lists about 510,000 distinct CDR3 sequences, about an eighth of them singletons. Source: PBMCs, mostly from graft donor cells, taken 180 days after TCRalphabeta/CD19-depleted stem cell transplant. The receptors derive from a female patient under 10 years old who had a stem cell transplant for aplastic anemia, so the T cells may come from the graft donor. The CDR3 runs from the conserved cysteine through the conserved F or W. Each record gives: V gene, clone size, D gene, J gene, CDR3 DNA, CDR3 protein. A D gene is named only where the DNA matches it firmly. Clone size is not always given. Where it is, it says once, few, many or a class for expanded clones.

v_call: TRBV20-1; clone_size: few; d_call: -; j_call: TRBJ1-1; cdr3_nt: TGCAGTGCTAGAGTGGGGCTGAAAGCTTTCTTT; cdr3_aa: CSARVGLKAFF
v_call: TRBV4-3; clone_size: -; d_call: -; j_call: TRBJ1-1; cdr3_nt: TGCGCCAGCAGCCAAGATCGGGGGAACACTGAAGCTTTCTTT; cdr3_aa: CASSQDRGNTEAFF
v_call: TRBV6-1; clone_size: -; d_call: -; j_call: TRBJ1-1; cdr3_nt: TGTGCCAGCACTCAGGACCCCTGGGACACTGAAGCTTTCTTT; cdr3_aa: CASTQDPWDTEAFF
v_call: TRBV7-8; clone_size: -; d_call: TRBD1; j_call: TRBJ2-7; cdr3_nt: TGTGCCAGCAGCTTCACAGGGGAATTTGACTACGAGCAGTACTTC; cdr3_aa: CASSFTGEFDYEQYF
v_call: TRBV29-1; clone_size: -; d_call: -; j_call: TRBJ1-2; cdr3_nt: TGCAGCGTTGAAGCGGCACCCGGGGGCTACACCTTC; cdr3_aa: CSVEAAPGGYTF
v_call: TRBV6-1; clone_size: few; d_call: -; j_call: TRBJ2-7; cdr3_nt: TGTGCCAGCAGCCACAAAGCAATGACTAGTCTTCGCGAGCAGTACTTC; cdr3_aa: CASSHKAMTSLREQYF
v_call: TRBV6-2/TRBV6-3; clone_size: few; d_call: TRBD2; j_call: TRBJ2-7; cdr3_nt: TGTGCCAGCAGTTATTACAGCGGGAGCTACGAGCAGTACTTC; cdr3_aa: CASSYYSGSYEQYF
v_call: TRBV5-5; clone_size: few; d_call: TRBD1; j_call: TRBJ2-5; cdr3_nt: TGTGCCAGCAGCTTGGGACAGGGACCCCTCCAAGAGACCCAGTACTTC; cdr3_aa: CASSLGQGPLQETQYF
v_call: TRBV5-1; clone_size: many; d_call: -; j_call: TRBJ2-5; cdr3_nt: TGCGCCAGCAGCGTTGTAGAGACCCAGTACTTC; cdr3_aa: CASSVVETQYF
v_call: TRBV6-2/TRBV6-3; clone_size: few; d_call: TRBD2; j_call: TRBJ2-3; cdr3_nt: TGTGCCAGCAGACCCCTAGCGGGGATGACAGATACGCAGTATTTT; cdr3_aa: CASRPLAGMTDTQYF
v_call: TRBV19; clone_size: few; d_call: TRBD1; j_call: TRBJ1-5; cdr3_nt: TGTGCCAGTCGCCGTTCCGGGACAGGGGGCGTTTGGAGCAATCAGCCCCAGCATTTT; cdr3_aa: CASRRSGTGGVWSNQPQHF
v_call: TRBV7-2; clone_size: few; d_call: TRBD2; j_call: TRBJ2-2; cdr3_nt: TGTGCCAGCAGCCGGACTAGCGGGAGAATCGGGGAGCTGTTTTTT; cdr3_aa: CASSRTSGRIGELFF
v_call: TRBV6-5; clone_size: few; d_call: -; j_call: TRBJ1-4; cdr3_nt: TGTGCCAGCAGTTACTCAGGGAGGGAAAGAGCGCTGTTTTTT; cdr3_aa: CASSYSGRERALFF
v_call: TRBV20-1; clone_size: many; d_call: -; j_call: TRBJ2-1; cdr3_nt: TGCAGTGCCCCCGAAGCGAGGAGATACAATGAGCAGTTCTTC; cdr3_aa: CSAPEARRYNEQFF
v_call: TRBV21-1; clone_size: many; d_call: -; j_call: TRBJ2-7; cdr3_nt: TGTGCCAGCAGCGGAGACAGGCCCTACGAGCAGTACTTC; cdr3_aa: CASSGDRPYEQYF
v_call: TRBV7-8; clone_size: few; d_call: -; j_call: TRBJ2-1; cdr3_nt: TGTGCCAGCAGCCCGCCCCCTGGGCGAACATACAATGAGCAGTTCTTC; cdr3_aa: CASSPPPGRTYNEQFF
v_call: TRBV7-9; clone_size: few; d_call: -; j_call: TRBJ1-1; cdr3_nt: TGTGCCAGCAGCTTAGCGCCCGTGGGAGGGGAAGCTTTCTTT; cdr3_aa: CASSLAPVGGEAFF
v_call: TRBV6-4; clone_size: -; d_call: TRBD1; j_call: TRBJ1-5; cdr3_nt: TGTGCCAGCAGCGGACACTCCGGGACAGGGAAAAATAATCAGCCCCAGCATTTT; cdr3_aa: CASSGHSGTGKNNQPQHF
v_call: TRBV4-2; clone_size: -; d_call: -; j_call: TRBJ2-1; cdr3_nt: TGTGCCAGCAGCCATCCTAGGGGGGGGCGCCCGGGCTCCTACAATGAGCAGTTCTTC; cdr3_aa: CASSHPRGGRPGSYNEQFF
v_call: TRBV24-1; clone_size: -; d_call: -; j_call: TRBJ1-1; cdr3_nt: TGTGCCACCAGTAAATCTGCCGCCAGGGCGGAAGACACTGAAGCTTTCTTT; cdr3_aa: CATSKSAARAEDTEAFF
v_call: TRBV7-6; clone_size: few; d_call: TRBD1; j_call: TRBJ1-1; cdr3_nt: TGTGCCAGCAGCTCGATTACAGGGGGTCGGACTGAAGCTTTCTTT; cdr3_aa: CASSSITGGRTEAFF
v_call: TRBV9; clone_size: -; d_call: -; j_call: TRBJ2-5; cdr3_nt: TGTGCCAGCAGCTCCCGGGGTAGCGAGGCAGAGACCCAGTACTTC; cdr3_aa: CASSSRGSEAETQYF
v_call: TRBV20-1; clone_size: few; d_call: -; j_call: TRBJ2-2; cdr3_nt: TGCAGTGCCAGACCGACAGCAAACACCGGGGAGCTGTTTTTT; cdr3_aa: CSARPTANTGELFF
v_call: TRBV28; clone_size: -; d_call: -; j_call: TRBJ1-5; cdr3_nt: TGTGCCAGCAGTTTAGAGGGGAAAGGCAATCAGCCCCAGCATTTT; cdr3_aa: CASSLEGKGNQPQHF
v_call: TRBV20-1; clone_size: -; d_call: TRBD1; j_call: TRBJ2-2; cdr3_nt: TGCAGTGCTGGTCAGGGGGCTAAGAACACCGGGGAGCTGTTTTTT; cdr3_aa: CSAGQGAKNTGELFF
v_call: TRBV11-2; clone_size: few; d_call: -; j_call: TRBJ2-3; cdr3_nt: TGTGCCAGCAGCTCCAATCCCGCCGCCTCTTATTTCACAGATACGCAGTATTTT; cdr3_aa: CASSSNPAASYFTDTQYF
v_call: TRBV29-1; clone_size: few; d_call: TRBD1; j_call: TRBJ1-2; cdr3_nt: TGCAGCGTTGGGGGACAGGACTATGGCTACACCTTC; cdr3_aa: CSVGGQDYGYTF
v_call: TRBV15; clone_size: -; d_call: -; j_call: TRBJ1-1; cdr3_nt: TGTGCCACCAGCCCCCGGGGGAGGGCCCCGAACACTGAATCTTTCTTT; cdr3_aa: CATSPRGRAPNTESFF
v_call: TRBV7-2; clone_size: few; d_call: -; j_call: TRBJ2-2; cdr3_nt: TGTGCCAGCAGCCACAGGGACACCGGGGAGCTGTTTTTT; cdr3_aa: CASSHRDTGELFF
v_call: TRBV18; clone_size: few; d_call: -; j_call: TRBJ2-1; cdr3_nt: TGTGCCAGCTCACCACCGGAACAGAACTACAATGAGCAGTTCTTC; cdr3_aa: CASSPPEQNYNEQFF
v_call: TRBV7-7; clone_size: few; d_call: -; j_call: TRBJ2-2; cdr3_nt: TGTGCCAGCAGCTTAGGGAACTTGAACACCGGGGAGCTGTTTTTT; cdr3_aa: CASSLGNLNTGELFF
v_call: TRBV20-1; clone_size: few; d_call: TRBD2; j_call: TRBJ2-7; cdr3_nt: TGCAGTGCTTCTAGCGGGAGGTTAGACGAGCAGTACTTC; cdr3_aa: CSASSGRLDEQYF
v_call: TRBV28; clone_size: few; d_call: -; j_call: TRBJ2-3; cdr3_nt: TGTGCCAGCAGAATAAACAGTATACATACGCAGTATTTT; cdr3_aa: CASRINSIHTQYF
v_call: TRBV12-3/TRBV12-4; clone_size: -; d_call: TRBD1; j_call: TRBJ2-7; cdr3_nt: TGTGCCAGCAGTCTCGGACAGGTTGGTGGAGAGCAGTACTTC; cdr3_aa: CASSLGQVGGEQYF
v_call: TRBV29-1; clone_size: many; d_call: -; j_call: TRBJ1-1; cdr3_nt: TGCAGCGTTGAAGATCATCAGACTGAAGCTTTCTTT; cdr3_aa: CSVEDHQTEAFF
v_call: TRBV20-1; clone_size: few; d_call: -; j_call: TRBJ2-5; cdr3_nt: TGCAGTGCCAGGGACAACCAAGAGACCCAGTACTTC; cdr3_aa: CSARDNQETQYF
v_call: TRBV20-1; clone_size: -; d_call: -; j_call: TRBJ2-1; cdr3_nt: TGCAGTGCTAGGAGGGGACTTCGGATCACTTACAATGAGCATTTCTTC; cdr3_aa: CSARRGLRITYNEHFF
v_call: TRBV15; clone_size: few; d_call: -; j_call: TRBJ2-1; cdr3_nt: TGTGCCACCAGAGGTAGCGACAATGAGCAGTTCTTC; cdr3_aa: CATRGSDNEQFF
v_call: TRBV28; clone_size: few; d_call: -; j_call: TRBJ2-3; cdr3_nt: TGTGCCAGCGTGGGCGGTGCTCCGACAGATACGCAGTATTTT; cdr3_aa: CASVGGAPTDTQYF
v_call: TRBV11-2; clone_size: few; d_call: -; j_call: TRBJ1-6; cdr3_nt: TGTGCCAGCAGCTTAATCCCGCGGGCCCAAAATTCACCCCTCCACTTT; cdr3_aa: CASSLIPRAQNSPLHF
v_call: TRBV28; clone_size: -; d_call: -; j_call: TRBJ2-5; cdr3_nt: TGTGCCAGCAGTTATTGGGGTAATCAGGAGACCCAGTACTTC; cdr3_aa: CASSYWGNQETQYF
v_call: TRBV7-9; clone_size: -; d_call: -; j_call: TRBJ2-5; cdr3_nt: TGTGCCAGCAGCTCAGGCTCCGGGGAGGCCCAGTACTTC; cdr3_aa: CASSSGSGEAQYF
v_call: TRBV3-1; clone_size: once; d_call: -; j_call: TRBJ1-5; cdr3_nt: TGTGCCAGCAGCCAAGGGAGAGGAGGGTGGGGCAATCAGCCCCAGCATTTT; cdr3_aa: CASSQGRGGWGNQPQHF
v_call: TRBV6-2/TRBV6-3; clone_size: few; d_call: -; j_call: TRBJ2-1; cdr3_nt: TGTGCCAGCCGAGTTCTTGGGGTTCGTGTTAGTGAGCAGTTCTTC; cdr3_aa: CASRVLGVRVSEQFF
v_call: TRBV7-2; clone_size: many; d_call: TRBD1; j_call: TRBJ2-5; cdr3_nt: TGTGCCAGCAGCTCTGGACAGGTGGAGACCCAGTACTTC; cdr3_aa: CASSSGQVETQYF
v_call: TRBV20-1; clone_size: few; d_call: TRBD2; j_call: TRBJ2-7; cdr3_nt: TGCAGTGCTAGTGGGGCTAGTAGCGGGAGCTACGAGCAGTACTTC; cdr3_aa: CSASGASSGSYEQYF
v_call: TRBV5-1; clone_size: few; d_call: -; j_call: TRBJ2-7; cdr3_nt: TGCGCCAGCAGCTTGGTAGGAAACGGAGGAAGCGAGCAGTACTTC; cdr3_aa: CASSLVGNGGSEQYF
v_call: TRBV6-6; clone_size: -; d_call: -; j_call: TRBJ2-6; cdr3_nt: TGTGCCAGCGTCGGGGCCGGGGCCAACGTCCTGACTTTC; cdr3_aa: CASVGAGANVLTF
v_call: TRBV29-1; clone_size: few; d_call: -; j_call: TRBJ1-2; cdr3_nt: TGCAGCGTTGAGGCACTGGGGTACTATGGCTACACCTTC; cdr3_aa: CSVEALGYYGYTF
v_call: TRBV6-1; clone_size: -; d_call: -; j_call: TRBJ2-7; cdr3_nt: TGTGCCAGCAGTGAACCGTTACTAGCTCGAGAGCAGTACTTC; cdr3_aa: CASSEPLLAREQYF